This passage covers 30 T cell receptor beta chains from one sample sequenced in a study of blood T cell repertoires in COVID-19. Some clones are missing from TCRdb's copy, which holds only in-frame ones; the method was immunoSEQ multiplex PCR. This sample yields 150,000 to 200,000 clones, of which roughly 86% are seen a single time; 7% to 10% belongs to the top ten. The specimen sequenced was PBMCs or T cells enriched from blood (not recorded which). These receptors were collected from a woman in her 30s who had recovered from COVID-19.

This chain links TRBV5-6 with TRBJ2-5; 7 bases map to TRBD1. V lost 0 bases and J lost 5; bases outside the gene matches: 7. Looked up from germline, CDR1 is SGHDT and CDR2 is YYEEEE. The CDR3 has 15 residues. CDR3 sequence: CASSLGTGTAETQYF. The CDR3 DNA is TGTGCCAGCAGCTTGGGGACGGGGACAGCCGAGACCCAGTACTTC.

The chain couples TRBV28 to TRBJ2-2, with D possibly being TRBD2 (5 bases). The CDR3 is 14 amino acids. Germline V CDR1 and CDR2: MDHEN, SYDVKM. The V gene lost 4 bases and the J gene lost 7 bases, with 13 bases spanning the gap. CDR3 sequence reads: CASSSGPAGGELFF. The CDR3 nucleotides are TGTGCCAGCAGTTCCGGGCCCGCGGGCGGGGAGCTGTTTTTT.

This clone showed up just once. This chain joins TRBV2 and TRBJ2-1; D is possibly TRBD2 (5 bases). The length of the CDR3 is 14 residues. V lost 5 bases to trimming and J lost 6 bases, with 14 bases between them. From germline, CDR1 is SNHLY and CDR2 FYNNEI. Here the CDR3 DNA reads TGTGCCAGCAGTCCGGAGGACCCGACCAATGAGCAGTTCTTC. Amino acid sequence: CASSPEDPTNEQFF. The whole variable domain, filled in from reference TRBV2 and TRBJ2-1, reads EPEVTQTPSHQVTQMGQEVILRCVPISNHLYFYWYRQILGQKVEFLVSFYNNEISEKSEIFDDQFSVERPDGSNFTLKIRSTKLEDSAMYFCASSPEDPTNEQFFGPGTRLTVL.

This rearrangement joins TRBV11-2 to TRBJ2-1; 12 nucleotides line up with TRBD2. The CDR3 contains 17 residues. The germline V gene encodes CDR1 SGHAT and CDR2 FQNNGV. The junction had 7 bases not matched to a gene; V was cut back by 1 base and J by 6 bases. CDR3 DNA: TGTGCCAGCAGCTTAGTGGGAGCTAGCGGGAGGGGCAATGAGCAGTTCTTC. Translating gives CASSLVGASGRGNEQFF.

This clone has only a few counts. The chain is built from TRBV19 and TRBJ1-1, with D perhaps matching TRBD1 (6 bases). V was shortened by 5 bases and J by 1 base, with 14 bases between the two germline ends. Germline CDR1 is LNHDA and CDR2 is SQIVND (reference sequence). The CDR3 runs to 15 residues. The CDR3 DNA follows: TGTGCCAGTAGTCCCATCGGACAGAGGAACACTGAAGCTTTCTTT. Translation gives CASSPIGQRNTEAFF.

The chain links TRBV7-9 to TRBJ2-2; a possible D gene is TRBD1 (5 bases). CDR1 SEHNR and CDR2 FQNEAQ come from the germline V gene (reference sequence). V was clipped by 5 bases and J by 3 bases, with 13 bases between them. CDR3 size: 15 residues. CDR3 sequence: CASSRPTAHTGELFF. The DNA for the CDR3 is TGTGCCAGCAGCCGCCCGACAGCCCACACCGGGGAGCTGTTTTTT.

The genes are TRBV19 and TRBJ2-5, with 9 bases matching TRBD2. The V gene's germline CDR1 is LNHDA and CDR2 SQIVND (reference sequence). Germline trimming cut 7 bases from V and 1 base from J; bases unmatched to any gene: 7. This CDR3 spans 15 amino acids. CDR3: CASTASGVPQETQYF. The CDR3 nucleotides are TGTGCCAGTACCGCTAGCGGGGTACCCCAAGAGACCCAGTACTTC. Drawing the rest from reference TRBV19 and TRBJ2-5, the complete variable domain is DGGITQSPKYLFRKEGQNVTLSCEQNLNHDAMYWYRQDPGQGLRLIYYSQIVNDFQKGDIAEGYSVSREKKESFPLTVTSAQKNPTAFYLCASTASGVPQETQYFGPGTRLLVL.

CDR3 loop: CASSVSGTYYNEQFF. CDR3 in DNA: TGTGCCAGCAGCGTATCAGGGACTTATTACAATGAGCAGTTCTTC. The chain couples TRBV9 to TRBJ2-1; maybe TRBD2 (6 bases). V lost 1 base to trimming and J lost 4 bases, with 12 bases between them. Germline V gene lookup returns CDR1 SGDLS and CDR2 YYNGEE. The CDR3 is made up of 15 amino acids.

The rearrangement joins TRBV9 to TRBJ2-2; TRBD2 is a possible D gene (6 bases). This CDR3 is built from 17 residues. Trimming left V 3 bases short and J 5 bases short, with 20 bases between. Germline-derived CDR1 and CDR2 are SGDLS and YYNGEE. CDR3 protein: CASSGTGSKILTGELFF. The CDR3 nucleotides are TGTGCCAGCAGCGGTACCGGGAGTAAAATATTAACCGGGGAGCTGTTTTTT.

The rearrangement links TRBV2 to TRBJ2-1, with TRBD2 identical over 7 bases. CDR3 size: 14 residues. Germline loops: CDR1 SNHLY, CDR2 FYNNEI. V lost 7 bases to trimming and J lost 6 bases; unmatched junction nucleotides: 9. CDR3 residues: CASTTWLAANEQFF. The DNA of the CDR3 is TGTGCCAGCACGACTTGGCTAGCGGCCAATGAGCAGTTCTTC.

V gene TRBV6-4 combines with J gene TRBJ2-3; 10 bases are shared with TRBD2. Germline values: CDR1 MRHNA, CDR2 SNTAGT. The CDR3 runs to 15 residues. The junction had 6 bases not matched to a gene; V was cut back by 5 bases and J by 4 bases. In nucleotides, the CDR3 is TGTGCCAGCAGTCCTGGACTAGCGGTCTCAGATACGCAGTATTTT. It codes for CASSPGLAVSDTQYF.

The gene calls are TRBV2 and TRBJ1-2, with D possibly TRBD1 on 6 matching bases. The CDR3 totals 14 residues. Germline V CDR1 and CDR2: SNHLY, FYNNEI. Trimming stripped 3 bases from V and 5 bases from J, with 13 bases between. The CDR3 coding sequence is TGTGCCAGCAGTGAGGGCGGGGGCGCGTATGGCTACACCTTC. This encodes CASSEGGGAYGYTF.

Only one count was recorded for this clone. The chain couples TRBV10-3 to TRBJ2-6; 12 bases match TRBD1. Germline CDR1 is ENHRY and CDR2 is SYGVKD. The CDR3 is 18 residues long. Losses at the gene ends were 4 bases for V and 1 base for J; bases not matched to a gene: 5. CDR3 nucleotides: TGTGCCATCAGTGCGGGACAGGGGGCCTCATCTGGGGCCAACGTCCTGACTTTC. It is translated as CAISAGQGASSGANVLTF.

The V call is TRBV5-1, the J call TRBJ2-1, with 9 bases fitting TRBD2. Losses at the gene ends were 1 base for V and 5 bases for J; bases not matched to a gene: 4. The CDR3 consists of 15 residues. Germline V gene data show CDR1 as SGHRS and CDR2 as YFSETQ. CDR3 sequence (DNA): TGCGCCAGCAGCTTGTTGGCTAGCGGGAACAATGAGCAGTTCTTC. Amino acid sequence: CASSLLASGNNEQFF. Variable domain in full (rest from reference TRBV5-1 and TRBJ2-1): KAGVTQTPRYLIKTRGQQVTLSCSPISGHRSVSWYQQTPGQGLQFLFEYFSETQRNKGNFPGRFSGRQFSNSRSEMNVSTLELGDSALYLCASSLLASGNNEQFFGPGTRLTVL.

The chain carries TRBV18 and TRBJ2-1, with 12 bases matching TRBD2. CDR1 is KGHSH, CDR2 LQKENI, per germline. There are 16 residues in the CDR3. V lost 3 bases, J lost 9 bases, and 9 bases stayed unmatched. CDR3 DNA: TGTGCCAGCTCACCTCCCGGACTAGCGGGAAATTTTGAGCAGTTCTTC. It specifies CASSPPGLAGNFEQFF.

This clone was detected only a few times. The CDR3 reads CASSRTGTSGRAPEQYF. CDR3 nucleotides: TGTGCCAGCAGCCGTACCGGGACTAGCGGGAGGGCCCCCGAGCAGTACTTC. This rearrangement joins TRBV3-1 (or the pseudogene TRBV3-2) to TRBJ2-7, with TRBD2 matching 16 bases. The CDR3 covers 17 residues. After removal of 4 bases from V and 6 bases from J, the junction contained 9 bases not matched to a gene. Germline CDR1 and CDR2: LGHDT and YNNKEL (reference sequence).

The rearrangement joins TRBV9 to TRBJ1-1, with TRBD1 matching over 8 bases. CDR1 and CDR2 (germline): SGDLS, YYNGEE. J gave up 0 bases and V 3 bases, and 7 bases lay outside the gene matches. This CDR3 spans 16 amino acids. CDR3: CASSDSGGPMNTEAFF. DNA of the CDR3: TGTGCCAGCAGCGACTCAGGGGGCCCGATGAACACTGAAGCTTTCTTT. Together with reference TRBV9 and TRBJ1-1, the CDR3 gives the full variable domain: DSGVTQTPKHLITATGQRVTLRCSPRSGDLSVYWYQQSLDQGLQFLIQYYNGEERAKGNILERFSAQQFPDLHSELNLSSLELGDSALYFCASSDSGGPMNTEAFFGQGTRLTVV.

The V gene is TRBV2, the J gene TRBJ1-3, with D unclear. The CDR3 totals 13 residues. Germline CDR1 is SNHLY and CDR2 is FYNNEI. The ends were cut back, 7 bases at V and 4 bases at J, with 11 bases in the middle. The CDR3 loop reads CASNGGQGNTIYF. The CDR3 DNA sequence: TGTGCCAGCAATGGAGGGCAAGGAAACACCATATATTTT. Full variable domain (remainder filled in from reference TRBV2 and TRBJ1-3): EPEVTQTPSHQVTQMGQEVILRCVPISNHLYFYWYRQILGQKVEFLVSFYNNEISEKSEIFDDQFSVERPDGSNFTLKIRSTKLEDSAMYFCASNGGQGNTIYFGEGSWLTVV.

The CDR3 nucleotides are TGTGCCAGCAGCCCATCCGGGACACTCTCCTACAATGAGCAGTTCTTC. It specifies CASSPSGTLSYNEQFF. The chain combines TRBV3-1 (or the pseudogene TRBV3-2) with TRBJ2-1; maybe TRBD1 (6 bases). Trimming stripped 4 bases from V and 0 bases from J, with 13 bases between. The CDR3 runs 16 residues. Germline V gives CDR1 LGHDT, CDR2 YNNKEL (reference sequence).

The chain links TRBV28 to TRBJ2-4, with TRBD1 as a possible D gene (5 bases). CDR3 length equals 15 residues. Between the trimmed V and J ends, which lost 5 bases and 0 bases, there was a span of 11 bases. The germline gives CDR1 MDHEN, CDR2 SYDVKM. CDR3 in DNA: TGTGCCAGCAGTCAGGGTCGGCTAGCCAAAAACATTCAGTACTTC. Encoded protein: CASSQGRLAKNIQYF.

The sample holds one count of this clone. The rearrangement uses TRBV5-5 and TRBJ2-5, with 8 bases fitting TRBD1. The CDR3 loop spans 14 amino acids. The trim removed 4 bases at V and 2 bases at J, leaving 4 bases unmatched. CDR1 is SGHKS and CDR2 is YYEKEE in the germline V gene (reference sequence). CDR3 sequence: CASSTGQGQETQYF. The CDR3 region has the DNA TGTGCCAGCAGCACCGGACAGGGACAAGAGACCCAGTACTTC.

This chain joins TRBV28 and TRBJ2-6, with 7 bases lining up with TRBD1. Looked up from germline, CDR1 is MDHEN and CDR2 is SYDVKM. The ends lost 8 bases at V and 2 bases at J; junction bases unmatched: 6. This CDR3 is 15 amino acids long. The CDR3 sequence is CASGTGAAGANVLTF. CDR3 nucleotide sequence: TGTGCCAGCGGAACAGGGGCGGCTGGGGCCAACGTCCTGACTTTC.

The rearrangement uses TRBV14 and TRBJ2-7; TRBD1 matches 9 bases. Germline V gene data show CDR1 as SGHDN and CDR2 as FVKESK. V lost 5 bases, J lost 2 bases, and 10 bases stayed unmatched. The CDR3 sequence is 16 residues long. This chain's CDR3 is CASSERGDRVPYEQYF. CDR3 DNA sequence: TGTGCCAGCAGCGAAAGGGGGGACAGGGTACCCTACGAGCAGTACTTC.

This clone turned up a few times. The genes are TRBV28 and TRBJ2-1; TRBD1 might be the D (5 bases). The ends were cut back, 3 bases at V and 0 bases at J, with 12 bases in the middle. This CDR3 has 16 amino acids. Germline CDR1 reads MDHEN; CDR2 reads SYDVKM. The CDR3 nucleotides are TGTGCCAGCAGTTTTCTGGGGCAGAGCTCCTACAATGAGCAGTTCTTC. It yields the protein CASSFLGQSSYNEQFF.

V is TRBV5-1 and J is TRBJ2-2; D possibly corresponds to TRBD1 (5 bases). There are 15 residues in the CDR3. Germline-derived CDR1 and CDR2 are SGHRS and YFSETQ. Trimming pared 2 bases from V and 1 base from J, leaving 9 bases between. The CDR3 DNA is TGCGCCAGCAGCTTCTCAGGGCAGAACACCGGGGAGCTGTTTTTT. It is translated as CASSFSGQNTGELFF.

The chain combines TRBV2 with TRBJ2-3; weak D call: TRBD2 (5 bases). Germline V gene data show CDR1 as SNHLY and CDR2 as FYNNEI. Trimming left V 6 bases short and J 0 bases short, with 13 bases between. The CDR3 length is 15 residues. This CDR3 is CASRRAETSTDTQYF. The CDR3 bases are TGTGCCAGCAGAAGAGCGGAGACTAGCACAGATACGCAGTATTTT.

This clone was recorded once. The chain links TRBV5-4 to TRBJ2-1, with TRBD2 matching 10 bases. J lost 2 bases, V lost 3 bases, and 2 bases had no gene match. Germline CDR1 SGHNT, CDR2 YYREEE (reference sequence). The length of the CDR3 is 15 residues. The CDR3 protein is CASSSGTSAYNEQFF. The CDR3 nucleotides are TGTGCCAGCAGCTCCGGGACTAGCGCCTACAATGAGCAGTTCTTC.

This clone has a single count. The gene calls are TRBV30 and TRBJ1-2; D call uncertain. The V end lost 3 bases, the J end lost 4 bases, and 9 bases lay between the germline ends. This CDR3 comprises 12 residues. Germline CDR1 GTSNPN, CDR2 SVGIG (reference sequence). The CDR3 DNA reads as TGTGCCTGGAGGGGTGGAGGCTATGGCTACACCTTC. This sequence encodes CAWRGGGYGYTF.

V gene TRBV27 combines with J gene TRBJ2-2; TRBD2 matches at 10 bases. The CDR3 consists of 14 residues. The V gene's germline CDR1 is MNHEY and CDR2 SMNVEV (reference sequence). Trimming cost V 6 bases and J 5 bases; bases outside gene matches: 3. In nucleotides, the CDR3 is TGTGCCAGCAGCCCGGGACTAGCGACCGGGGAGCTGTTTTTT. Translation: CASSPGLATGELFF.

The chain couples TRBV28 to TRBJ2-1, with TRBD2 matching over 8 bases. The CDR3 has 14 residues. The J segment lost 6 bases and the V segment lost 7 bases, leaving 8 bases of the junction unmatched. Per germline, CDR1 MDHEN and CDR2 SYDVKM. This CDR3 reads CASITSGRRNEQFF. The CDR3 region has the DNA TGTGCCAGCATCACTAGCGGTCGGCGCAATGAGCAGTTCTTC.